The sequence of this TCR beta chain was determined in a study of a mutant IDH1 vaccine in newly diagnosed glioma. Study context: Among treated patients, approximately 60% were male and approximately 40% female, and mean age was around 40 years. Pretreatment consisted of radiotherapy, temozolomide, or both, with most receiving both.

As for this clone: The antigen remains unidentified.

Time point meaning: baseline, week 1 (first vaccination visit). Treatment described: pre-vaccination baseline after standard-of-care therapy. New WHO grade 3 or 4 IDH1-mutant, ATRX-lost astrocytomas were present in all donors. The study's findings and limits: Vaccination elicited immune responses in approximately 93% of patients.

CDR3 length: 14 amino acids. V dropped 4 bases and J dropped 6 bases, with 14 bases sitting between them. Germline lookup yields CDR1 SGHTS and CDR2 YDEGEE. Data came from immunoSEQ multiplex PCR; TCRdb stores just in-frame clones and leaves some out. Among tens of thousands of clones listed, more than 65% were seen once. The clonotype was recovered from a man aged 25-40 years with glioma. The sequences come from PBMCs, collected from a glioma patient treated with radiotherapy, temozolomide or both. The chain combines TRBV5-8 with TRBJ2-1; a weak D match, TRBD1 (5 bases). CDR3 nucleotide sequence: TGTGCCAGCAGCCTGAACCATCAGGGCAATGAGCAGTTCTTC. Residues: CASSLNHQGNEQFF.